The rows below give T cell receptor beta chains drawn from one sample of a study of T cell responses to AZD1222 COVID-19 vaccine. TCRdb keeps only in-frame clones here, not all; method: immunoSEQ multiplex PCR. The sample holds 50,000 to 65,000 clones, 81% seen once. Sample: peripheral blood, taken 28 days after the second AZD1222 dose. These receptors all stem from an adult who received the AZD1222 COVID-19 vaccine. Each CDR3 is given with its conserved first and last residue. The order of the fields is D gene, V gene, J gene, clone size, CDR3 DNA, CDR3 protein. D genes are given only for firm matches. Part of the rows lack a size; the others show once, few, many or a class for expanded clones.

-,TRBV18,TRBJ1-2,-,TGTGCCAGCTCACGGTCCGCAGGGGATGGCTACACCTTC,CASSRSAGDGYTF
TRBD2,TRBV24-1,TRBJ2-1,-,TGTGCCACCAGTCGCCGCGGGACTAGCGGGATCAATGAGCAGTTCTTC,CATSRRGTSGINEQFF
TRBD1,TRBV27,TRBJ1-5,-,TGTGCCAGCAGTTTAAAAGGGGGCGTGGGTCAGCCCCAGCATTTT,CASSLKGGVGQPQHF
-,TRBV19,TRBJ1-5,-,TGTGCCAGTAGGTCGGACGGTGCTTCTAATCAGCCCCAGCATTTT,CASRSDGASNQPQHF
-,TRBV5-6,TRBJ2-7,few,TGTGCCAGCAGCCCCAGCGTAACGCTGGGCGAGCAGTACTTC,CASSPSVTLGEQYF
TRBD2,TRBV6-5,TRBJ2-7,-,TGTGCCAGCACCGCGACTAGCGGGACGGTCGAGCAGTACTTC,CASTATSGTVEQYF
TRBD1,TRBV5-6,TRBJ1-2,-,TGTGCCAGCAGCTTACCCGGACAGGGGATGAACTATGGCTACACCTTC,CASSLPGQGMNYGYTF
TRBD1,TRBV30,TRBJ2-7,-,TGTGCCTGGAGCCGGGACAGCTCCTACGAGCAGTACTTC,CAWSRDSSYEQYF
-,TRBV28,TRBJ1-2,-,TGTGCCAGCAGTTTATCGAGAGGGAACTACACCTTC,CASSLSRGNYTF
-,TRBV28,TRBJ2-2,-,TGTGCCAGCAGTTTACTAGGGTTGGGCCCGAACACCGGGGAGCTGTTTTTT,CASSLLGLGPNTGELFF
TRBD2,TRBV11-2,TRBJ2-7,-,TGTGCCAGCAGCTTTTCTAGCGGGAGTGGATACGAGCAGTACTTC,CASSFSSGSGYEQYF
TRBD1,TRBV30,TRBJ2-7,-,TGTGCCTGGAGTTATGGGGACAGAGAGCAGTACTTC,CAWSYGDREQYF
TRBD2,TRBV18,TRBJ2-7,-,TGTGCCAGCTCACCACCGGGACTAAGATACGAGCAGTACTTC,CASSPPGLRYEQYF
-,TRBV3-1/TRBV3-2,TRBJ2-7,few,TGTGCCAGCAGCCAAGAGGGGTTCTGGCGGGGCGAGGTTGGCGAGCAGTACTTC,CASSQEGFWRGEVGEQYF
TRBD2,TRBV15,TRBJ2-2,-,TGTGCCACGACTAGCGATTACGGGGAGCTGTTTTTT,CATTSDYGELFF
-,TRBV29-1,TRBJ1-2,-,TGCAGCGTTAGTATTACACAGGGCGGCGGCTACACCTTC,CSVSITQGGGYTF